Each of the 8 T cell receptor beta chains below was sequenced from the same sample in a study of cytomegalovirus exposure and HLA in healthy donors. The PCR used 60 Vbeta and 13 Jbeta primers. Here immunoSEQ multiplex PCR was the method, and the copy in TCRdb shows in-frame clones only, minus some. Of 150,000 or so clones in the sample, 65% to 75% were seen once. The specimen was PBMCs. Receptors were obtained from a human donor in good health.

The chain employs TRBV6-4 and TRBJ1-2; possibly TRBD1 for D (5 bases). From germline, CDR1 is MRHNA and CDR2 SNTAGT. V lost 5 bases, J lost 7 bases, and 14 bases lay in between. The CDR3 is 13 amino acids. This CDR3 is CASSQGFGAGYTF. CDR3 DNA sequence: TGTGCCAGCAGTCAGGGATTCGGCGCTGGCTACACCTTC.

This sequence joins TRBV5-4 and TRBJ2-7, with D uncertain. V was pared by 4 bases and J by 2 bases, with 7 bases between. Per the germline V gene, CDR1 is SGHNT and CDR2 is YYREEE (reference sequence). This CDR3 has 12 amino acids. DNA of the CDR3: TGTGCCAGCAGCCTCACTCCCTACGAGCAGTACTTC. Protein: CASSLTPYEQYF.

The J gene is TRBJ2-3, the V gene TRBV12-5, with D tentatively TRBD2 (6 bases). V lost 6 bases and J 4 bases, leaving 14 bases between the germline ends. CDR1 and CDR2 from the germline V gene are LGHNT and FRNRAP. This CDR3 has 14 residues. The CDR3 here is CASGRDSSADTQYF. CDR3 nucleotides: TGTGCTAGTGGCAGGGACTCCTCGGCAGATACGCAGTATTTT.

V and J are TRBV7-2 and TRBJ2-5, with D possibly TRBD2 on 7 matching bases. V shed 2 bases and J shed 3 bases, with 13 bases lying between them. The CDR3 consists of 15 residues. Germline V CDR1 and CDR2: SGHTA, FQGNSA. The CDR3 DNA follows: TGTGCCAGCAGCTTATCTGGCGGGGGCAAAGAGACCCAGTACTTC. Translated: CASSLSGGGKETQYF.

The chain recombines TRBV27 with TRBJ1-2, with D tentatively TRBD1 (6 bases). CDR3 length: 14 residues. V was shortened by 0 bases and J by 8 bases, with 13 bases between the two germline ends. Germline V lookup: CDR1 MNHEY, CDR2 SMNVEV (reference sequence). The CDR3 loop is CASSLSRAGEGYTF. CDR3 bases: TGTGCCAGCAGTTTATCGAGGGCAGGGGAGGGCTACACCTTC.

This clone appeared a few times. This chain links TRBV7-2 with TRBJ1-5; TRBD1 might be the D (6 bases). This CDR3 has 16 residues. Germline V gene lookup returns CDR1 SGHTA and CDR2 FQGNSA. Trimming shortened V by 0 bases and J by 0 bases, and 9 bases separated the two germline ends. The CDR3 reads CASSLAGQYSNQPQHF. DNA of the CDR3: TGTGCCAGCAGCTTAGCCGGACAGTATAGCAATCAGCCCCAGCATTTT.

The chain employs TRBV2 and TRBJ2-7; TRBD1 agrees at 7 bases. The CDR3 length is 13 residues. CDR1 and CDR2 (germline): SNHLY, FYNNEI. Trimming removed 1 base from V and 5 bases from J; junction bases left unmatched: 2. The CDR3: CASSEDQGDEQYF. For the CDR3, the DNA is TGTGCCAGCAGTGAAGACCAGGGGGACGAGCAGTACTTC.

The chain couples TRBV14 to TRBJ2-1; 7 bases fit TRBD1. CDR3 size: 15 residues. Per germline, CDR1 SGHDN and CDR2 FVKESK. Trimming at V came to 4 bases and at J to 3 bases, leaving 6 bases not matched to a gene. CDR3 loop: CASSPLGTDYNEQFF. The CDR3 DNA is TGTGCCAGCAGCCCACTGGGGACAGACTACAATGAGCAGTTCTTC.